This TCR beta chain was captured in a study of OX40 agonist ivuxolimab in advanced cancers. About the research overall: Prior therapy, whether anti-PD-1, anti-PD-L1 or anti-CTLA-4, was allowed, and 35% to 40% had some. Whole-study results and caveats: CD8+ T cells averaged more expanded clones than CD4+. Clonal expansion in partial responders at 0.1-3.0 mg/kg ranked among the lowest. Also present in some nonresponders was a low level of normalized T-cell clonal expansion.

The CDR3 runs 11 residues. Germline V gives CDR1 LNHDA, CDR2 SQIVND (reference sequence). Trimming took 6 bases from V and 1 from J, leaving 3 bases between them. Notes on this clone: Its antigen is currently unknown.

Here immunoSEQ multiplex PCR was the method, and the copy in TCRdb shows in-frame clones only, minus some. The data hold 90,000 to 95,000 clones, with approximately 87% observed a single time. This TCR was sampled from an adult with an advanced solid tumor such as melanoma, head and neck, liver or kidney cancer. The V call is TRBV19, the J call TRBJ1-1; D is ambiguous. The source material was CD4+ or CD8+ T cells sorted from blood, sampled in a trial of the OX40 agonist ivuxolimab. CDR3 sequence: CASSKNTEAFF. In DNA, the CDR3 is TGTGCCAGTAGCAAGAACACTGAAGCTTTCTTT.